Listed below are T cell receptor beta chains from one sample, sequenced in a study of blood T cell repertoires in COVID-19. Sequenced by immunoSEQ multiplex PCR; TCRdb stores in-frame clones only, minus some. This table has about 190,000 clones, around 90% appearing once. Sequencing was carried out using peripheral blood. The receptor source for this set is a human donor in a cohort sampled during active COVID-19. Both conserved end residues are part of each CDR3. Each record gives: clone size, D gene, J gene, V gene, CDR3 DNA, CDR3 protein. A D gene is named only where the DNA matches it firmly. Only some rows state a clone size, as once, few, many or a class for expanded clones.

abundance: .; d_gene: TRBD1; j_gene: TRBJ1-1; v_gene: TRBV10-3; CDR3nt: TGTGCCATCAGTGCCGGACAGGGTGAGACTGAAGCTTTCTTT; CDR3aa: CAISAGQGETEAFF
abundance: .; d_gene: .; j_gene: TRBJ2-1; v_gene: TRBV6-5; CDR3nt: TGTGCCAGCTGCCAAGCGCCCCCGACGTCCAATGAGCAGTTCTTC; CDR3aa: CASCQAPPTSNEQFF
abundance: .; d_gene: .; j_gene: TRBJ1-2; v_gene: TRBV7-9; CDR3nt: TGTGCCAGCAGCTTCCCGACAACTAACTATGGCTACACCTTC; CDR3aa: CASSFPTTNYGYTF
abundance: .; d_gene: .; j_gene: TRBJ2-5; v_gene: TRBV6-5; CDR3nt: TGTGCCAGCAGGCACTCCCCATTCTCTCAAGAGACCCAGTACTTC; CDR3aa: CASRHSPFSQETQYF
abundance: .; d_gene: .; j_gene: TRBJ2-3; v_gene: TRBV2; CDR3nt: TGTGCCAGCAGTGAATGGGCAGGTCGGAACACAGATACGCAGTATTTT; CDR3aa: CASSEWAGRNTDTQYF
abundance: .; d_gene: TRBD1; j_gene: TRBJ1-4; v_gene: TRBV30; CDR3nt: TGTGCCTGGAGAAGGACAGGGGACGAAAAACTGTTTTTT; CDR3aa: CAWRRTGDEKLFF
abundance: .; d_gene: .; j_gene: TRBJ2-6; v_gene: TRBV3-1/TRBV3-2; CDR3nt: TGTGCCAGCAGCCCCCGACAGATCTCTGGGGCCAACGTCCTGACTTTC; CDR3aa: CASSPRQISGANVLTF
abundance: .; d_gene: .; j_gene: TRBJ2-7; v_gene: TRBV5-8; CDR3nt: TGTGCCAGCTACTTGGAAGGTCGGGGGACCACCTACGAGCAGTACTTC; CDR3aa: CASYLEGRGTTYEQYF
abundance: .; d_gene: .; j_gene: TRBJ2-7; v_gene: TRBV20-1; CDR3nt: TGCAGTGCTAGTGGGGGGGACAGGAGTATCTACGAGCAGTACTTC; CDR3aa: CSASGGDRSIYEQYF
abundance: .; d_gene: TRBD2; j_gene: TRBJ2-2; v_gene: TRBV6-5; CDR3nt: TGTGCCAGCAGTTACTCGACTAGCGGGAGCCCAGGGGAGCTGTTTTTT; CDR3aa: CASSYSTSGSPGELFF
abundance: .; d_gene: TRBD2; j_gene: TRBJ2-5; v_gene: TRBV11-2; CDR3nt: TGTGCCAGCAGGGCAATAAGCGCTAGCGGGTCTTTGGCCCAGTACTTC; CDR3aa: CASRAISASGSLAQYF
abundance: .; d_gene: .; j_gene: TRBJ2-3; v_gene: TRBV6-1; CDR3nt: TGTGCCAGCAGTGAAGGACTAGGCCCTGCAGATACGCAGTATTTT; CDR3aa: CASSEGLGPADTQYF
abundance: .; d_gene: .; j_gene: TRBJ2-3; v_gene: TRBV24-1; CDR3nt: TGTGCCACCAGTGAGTTAGCCCGGTTGGCAGATACGCAGTATTTT; CDR3aa: CATSELARLADTQYF
abundance: .; d_gene: TRBD2; j_gene: TRBJ2-5; v_gene: TRBV3-1/TRBV3-2; CDR3nt: TGTGCCAGCAGTCCGGGACTAGCGGGCCCCTCGGAGACCCAGTACTTC; CDR3aa: CASSPGLAGPSETQYF
abundance: .; d_gene: .; j_gene: TRBJ1-2; v_gene: TRBV27; CDR3nt: TGTGCCAGCAGTTTCTCAGGGTTTGATGGCTACACCTTC; CDR3aa: CASSFSGFDGYTF
abundance: once; d_gene: TRBD2; j_gene: TRBJ2-4; v_gene: TRBV30; CDR3nt: TGTGCCTGGAGCGAAAACTACCTAGCGGGGGGGCTAAACATTCAGTACTTC; CDR3aa: CAWSENYLAGGLNIQYF
abundance: .; d_gene: .; j_gene: TRBJ2-6; v_gene: TRBV7-2; CDR3nt: TGTGCCAGCAGCTTAGTTGCTATGTCTGGGGCCAACGTCCTGACTTTC; CDR3aa: CASSLVAMSGANVLTF
abundance: .; d_gene: TRBD1; j_gene: TRBJ1-2; v_gene: TRBV2; CDR3nt: TGTGCCAGCACCGGACAGGCTAACTATGGCTACACCTTC; CDR3aa: CASTGQANYGYTF
abundance: .; d_gene: .; j_gene: TRBJ2-7; v_gene: TRBV18; CDR3nt: TGTGCCAGCTCACCACCGGTCGCGGAGGGGACCTACGAGCAGTACTTC; CDR3aa: CASSPPVAEGTYEQYF
abundance: .; d_gene: .; j_gene: TRBJ2-7; v_gene: TRBV18; CDR3nt: TGTGCCAGCTCACCAACAGGGACTACCTACGAGCAGTACTTC; CDR3aa: CASSPTGTTYEQYF
abundance: once; d_gene: TRBD1; j_gene: TRBJ2-3; v_gene: TRBV6-5; CDR3nt: TGTGCCAGCAGTTCGACACCAACCGGAAGGGGGCGGTCATTT; CDR3aa: CASSSTPTGRGRSF
abundance: .; d_gene: .; j_gene: TRBJ1-2; v_gene: TRBV30; CDR3nt: TGTGCCTGGTGGGCCGTAAGGGACTTAAACTATGGCTACACCTTC; CDR3aa: CAWWAVRDLNYGYTF
abundance: .; d_gene: .; j_gene: TRBJ2-1; v_gene: TRBV2; CDR3nt: TGTGCCAGCAGTCCCCTTTACAATGAGCAGTTCTTC; CDR3aa: CASSPLYNEQFF
abundance: .; d_gene: .; j_gene: TRBJ1-5; v_gene: TRBV30; CDR3nt: TGTGCCTGGAGTAAGACAGGTTCAGGACAGCCCCAGCATTTT; CDR3aa: CAWSKTGSGQPQHF
abundance: .; d_gene: .; j_gene: TRBJ2-1; v_gene: TRBV5-1; CDR3nt: TGCGCCAGCAGCCGGGACTTAGACGCCAATGAGCAGTTCTTC; CDR3aa: CASSRDLDANEQFF
abundance: few; d_gene: .; j_gene: TRBJ2-1; v_gene: TRBV24-1; CDR3nt: TGTGCCACCAGTGGGGCGGGGGCTAATCCCTCCTACAATGAGCAGTTCTTC; CDR3aa: CATSGAGANPSYNEQFF
abundance: .; d_gene: TRBD2; j_gene: TRBJ2-7; v_gene: TRBV28; CDR3nt: TGTGCCAGCGCGTTGGGGACTAGCGGGAGTAAGGACGAGCAGTACTTC; CDR3aa: CASALGTSGSKDEQYF